This T cell receptor (beta chain) was identified in a study of cytomegalovirus exposure and HLA in healthy donors. Study-wide points: Segments of the TCR beta V type were, in most cases, productive about 90% or about 30% of the time in an earlier analysis. Reports described diagnosis of cytomegalovirus status by the classifier as highly specific and sensitive.

Researchers ran the PCR with 60 Vbeta and 13 Jbeta primers. The assay was immunoSEQ multiplex PCR, and TCRdb's table has in-frame clones only and misses some. Altogether about 200,000 clones are present, more than 60% being singletons, with the ten largest covering less than 20%. This clone has a handful of counts. Its matching antigen is unknown. Likely unrecorded immune exposures existed in these nominally healthy donors. The germline V and J ends were trimmed by 4 bases and 2 bases, with 18 bases remaining between them. The CDR3 is 17 residues long. Germline loops: CDR1 SNHLY, CDR2 FYNNEI. Sequenced material: PBMCs. The chain recombines TRBV2 with TRBJ1-5; D remains ambiguous. This sequence originates from a man aged 40-50 years in good health and CMV-seronegative. The CDR3 protein is CASSARLASEGNQPQHF. In DNA form, the CDR3 reads TGTGCCAGCAGTGCGAGGCTGGCTTCCGAGGGCAATCAGCCCCAGCATTTT. Filled out from reference TRBV2 and TRBJ1-5, the complete variable domain reads EPEVTQTPSHQVTQMGQEVILRCVPISNHLYFYWYRQILGQKVEFLVSFYNNEISEKSEIFDDQFSVERPDGSNFTLKIRSTKLEDSAMYFCASSARLASEGNQPQHFGDGTRLSIL.